Each of the 3 T cell receptor beta chains below was sequenced from the same sample in a study of Graves' ophthalmopathy and Graves' hyperthyroidism. Amplifying from RNA transcripts, the study obtained TCR beta CDR3 regions. An opening RT-PCR round employed HTBI primers and preceded a second-round multiplex PCR. Using its own MiXCR run on the multiplex PCR reads, TCRdb lists one record per CDR3 protein. The data contain 360,000 or so distinct CDR3 sequences, about 18% of them singletons. Sequenced input: peripheral blood. The source of these receptors is a woman between 18 and 30 years old with Graves' ophthalmopathy.

This clonotype was seen at least ten times. The V call is TRBV5-1, the J call TRBJ2-7, with TRBD2 matching 14 bases. CDR1 and CDR2 from the germline V gene are SGHRS and YFSETQ. J was trimmed by 6 bases and V by 3 bases; bases with no gene match: 26. The CDR3 has 22 amino acids. This CDR3 reads CASSSDRGTGLAGDQRGGEQYF. The DNA of the CDR3 is TGCGCCAGCAGCTCTGACAGGGGAACGGGACTAGCGGGAGATCAGAGGGGCGGCGAGCAGTACTTC.

This clonotype was recorded at least ten times. The V call is TRBV11-2, the J call TRBJ2-7; perhaps TRBD1 as D (6 bases). This CDR3 comprises 15 residues. V shed 3 bases and J shed 3 bases, with 15 bases lying between them. The germline V gene has CDR1 SGHAT and CDR2 FQNNGV. CDR3 in amino acids: CASSFWDKTRYEQYF. The CDR3 DNA reads as TGTGCCAGCAGCTTCTGGGACAAAACCCGCTACGAGCAGTACTTC.

The V and J genes are TRBV3-1 and TRBJ2-5; D perhaps matches TRBD2 (6 bases). Trimming cost V 4 bases and J 6 bases, with 15 bases left between them. Germline lookup yields CDR1 LGHDT and CDR2 YNNKEL (reference sequence). This CDR3 is built from 14 residues. CDR3 bases: TGTGCCAGCAGCCCAATGGGTGCGGGAAAGACCCAGTACTTC. This encodes CASSPMGAGKTQYF.